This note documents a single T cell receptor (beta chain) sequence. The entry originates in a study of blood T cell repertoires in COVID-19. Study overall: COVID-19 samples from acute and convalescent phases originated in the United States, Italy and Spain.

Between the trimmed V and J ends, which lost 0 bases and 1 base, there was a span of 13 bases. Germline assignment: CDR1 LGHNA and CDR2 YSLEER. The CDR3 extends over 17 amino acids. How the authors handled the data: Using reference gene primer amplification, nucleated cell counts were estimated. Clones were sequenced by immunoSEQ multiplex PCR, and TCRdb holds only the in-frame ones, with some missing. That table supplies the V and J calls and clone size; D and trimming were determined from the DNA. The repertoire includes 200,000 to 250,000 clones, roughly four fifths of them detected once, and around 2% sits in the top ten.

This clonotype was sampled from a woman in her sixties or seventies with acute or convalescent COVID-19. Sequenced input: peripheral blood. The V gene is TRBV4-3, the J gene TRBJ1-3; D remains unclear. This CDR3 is CASSQDSGGRSGNTIYF. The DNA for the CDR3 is TGCGCCAGCAGCCAAGACTCAGGCGGGAGATCTGGAAACACCATATATTTT.